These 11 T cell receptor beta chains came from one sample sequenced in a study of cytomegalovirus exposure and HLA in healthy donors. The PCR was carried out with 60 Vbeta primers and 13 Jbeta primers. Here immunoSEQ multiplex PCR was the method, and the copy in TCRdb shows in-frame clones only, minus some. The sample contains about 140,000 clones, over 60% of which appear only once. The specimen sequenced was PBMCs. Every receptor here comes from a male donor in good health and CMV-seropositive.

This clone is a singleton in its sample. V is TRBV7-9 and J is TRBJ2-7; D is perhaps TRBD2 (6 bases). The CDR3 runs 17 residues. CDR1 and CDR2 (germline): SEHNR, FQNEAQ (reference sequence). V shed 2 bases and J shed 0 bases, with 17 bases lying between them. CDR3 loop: CASSLRVGRGSSYEQYF. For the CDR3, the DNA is TGTGCCAGCAGCTTAAGGGTTGGGCGGGGAAGCTCCTACGAGCAGTACTTC. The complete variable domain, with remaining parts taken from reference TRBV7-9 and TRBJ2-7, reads DTGVSQNPRHKITKRGQNVTFRCDPISEHNRLYWYRQTLGQGPEFLTYFQNEAQLEKSRLLSDRFSAERPKGSFSTLEIQRTEQGDSAMYLCASSLRVGRGSSYEQYFGPGTRLTVT.

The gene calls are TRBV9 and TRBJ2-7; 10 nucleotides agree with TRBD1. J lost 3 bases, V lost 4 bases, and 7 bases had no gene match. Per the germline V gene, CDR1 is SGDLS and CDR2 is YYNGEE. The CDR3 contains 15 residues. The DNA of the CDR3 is TGTGCCAGCAGCCCCCGACAGGGGGCTCTCTACGAGCAGTACTTC. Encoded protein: CASSPRQGALYEQYF.

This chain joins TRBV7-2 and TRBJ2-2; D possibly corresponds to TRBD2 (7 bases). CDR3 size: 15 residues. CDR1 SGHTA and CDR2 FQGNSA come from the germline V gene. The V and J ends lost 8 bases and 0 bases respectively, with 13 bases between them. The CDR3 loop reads CASGGGGANTGELFF. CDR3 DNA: TGTGCCAGCGGCGGGGGCGGGGCGAACACCGGGGAGCTGTTTTTT.

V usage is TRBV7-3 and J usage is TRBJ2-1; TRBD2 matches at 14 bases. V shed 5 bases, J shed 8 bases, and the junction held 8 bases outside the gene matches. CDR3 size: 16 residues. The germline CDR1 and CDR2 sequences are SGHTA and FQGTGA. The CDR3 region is CASSLGTSGSGHEQFF. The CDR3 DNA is TGTGCCAGCAGCCTAGGGACTAGCGGGAGTGGGCATGAGCAGTTCTTC.

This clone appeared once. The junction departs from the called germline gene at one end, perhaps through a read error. The DNA for the CDR3 is TGTTCCAGCAGCTCTTGGAGGGGCCAGGGGGAAACTAACTATGGCTACACCTTC. This gives the protein CSSSSWRGQGETNYGYTF. The rearrangement links TRBV7-9 to TRBJ1-2, with 7 bases that match TRBD1. The CDR3 is 18 residues long. Germline assignment: CDR1 SEHNR and CDR2 FQNEAQ (reference sequence).

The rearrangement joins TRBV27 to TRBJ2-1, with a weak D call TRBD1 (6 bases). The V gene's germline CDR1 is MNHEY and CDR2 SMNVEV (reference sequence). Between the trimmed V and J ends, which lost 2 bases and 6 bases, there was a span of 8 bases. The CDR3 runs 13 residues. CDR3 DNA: TGTGCCAGCAGTTTAAGGGGGATCAATGAGCAGTTCTTC. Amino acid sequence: CASSLRGINEQFF.

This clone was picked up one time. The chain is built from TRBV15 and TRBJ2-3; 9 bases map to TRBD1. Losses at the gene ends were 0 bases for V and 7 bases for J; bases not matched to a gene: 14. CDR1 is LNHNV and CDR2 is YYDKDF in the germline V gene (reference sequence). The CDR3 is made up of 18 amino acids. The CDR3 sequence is CATSREGDRDLLGNTQYF. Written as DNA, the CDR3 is TGTGCCACCAGCAGAGAAGGGGACAGGGATCTCCTTGGTAATACGCAGTATTTT.

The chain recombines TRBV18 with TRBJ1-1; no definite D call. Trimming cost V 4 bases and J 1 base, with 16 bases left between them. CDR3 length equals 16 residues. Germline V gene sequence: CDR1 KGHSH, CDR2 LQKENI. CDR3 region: CASSLKWTEGNTEAFF. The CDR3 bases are TGTGCCAGCTCACTAAAGTGGACGGAGGGGAACACTGAAGCTTTCTTT.

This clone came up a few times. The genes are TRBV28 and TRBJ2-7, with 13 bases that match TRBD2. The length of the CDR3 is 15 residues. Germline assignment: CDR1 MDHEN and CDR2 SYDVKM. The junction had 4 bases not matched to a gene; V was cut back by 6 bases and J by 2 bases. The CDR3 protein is CASRELAGGPYEQYF. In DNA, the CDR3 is TGTGCCAGCAGAGAACTAGCGGGAGGGCCCTACGAGCAGTACTTC.

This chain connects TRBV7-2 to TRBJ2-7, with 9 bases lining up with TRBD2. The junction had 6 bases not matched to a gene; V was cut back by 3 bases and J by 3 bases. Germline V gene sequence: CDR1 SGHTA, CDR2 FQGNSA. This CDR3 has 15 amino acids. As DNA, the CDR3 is TGTGCCAGCAGCTTTACCGGGACTAGCCACTACGAGCAGTACTTC. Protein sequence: CASSFTGTSHYEQYF. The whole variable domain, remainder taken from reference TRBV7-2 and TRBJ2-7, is GAGVSQSPSNKVTEKGKDVELRCDPISGHTALYWYRQSLGQGLEFLIYFQGNSAPDKSGLPSDRFSAERTGGSVSTLTIQRTQQEDSAVYLCASSFTGTSHYEQYFGPGTRLTVT.

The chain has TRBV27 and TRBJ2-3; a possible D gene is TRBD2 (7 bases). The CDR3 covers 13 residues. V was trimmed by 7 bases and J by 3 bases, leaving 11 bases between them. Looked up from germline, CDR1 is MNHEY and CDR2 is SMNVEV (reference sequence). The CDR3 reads CASMGGATDTQYF. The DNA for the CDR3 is TGTGCCAGCATGGGGGGGGCGACAGATACGCAGTATTTT.